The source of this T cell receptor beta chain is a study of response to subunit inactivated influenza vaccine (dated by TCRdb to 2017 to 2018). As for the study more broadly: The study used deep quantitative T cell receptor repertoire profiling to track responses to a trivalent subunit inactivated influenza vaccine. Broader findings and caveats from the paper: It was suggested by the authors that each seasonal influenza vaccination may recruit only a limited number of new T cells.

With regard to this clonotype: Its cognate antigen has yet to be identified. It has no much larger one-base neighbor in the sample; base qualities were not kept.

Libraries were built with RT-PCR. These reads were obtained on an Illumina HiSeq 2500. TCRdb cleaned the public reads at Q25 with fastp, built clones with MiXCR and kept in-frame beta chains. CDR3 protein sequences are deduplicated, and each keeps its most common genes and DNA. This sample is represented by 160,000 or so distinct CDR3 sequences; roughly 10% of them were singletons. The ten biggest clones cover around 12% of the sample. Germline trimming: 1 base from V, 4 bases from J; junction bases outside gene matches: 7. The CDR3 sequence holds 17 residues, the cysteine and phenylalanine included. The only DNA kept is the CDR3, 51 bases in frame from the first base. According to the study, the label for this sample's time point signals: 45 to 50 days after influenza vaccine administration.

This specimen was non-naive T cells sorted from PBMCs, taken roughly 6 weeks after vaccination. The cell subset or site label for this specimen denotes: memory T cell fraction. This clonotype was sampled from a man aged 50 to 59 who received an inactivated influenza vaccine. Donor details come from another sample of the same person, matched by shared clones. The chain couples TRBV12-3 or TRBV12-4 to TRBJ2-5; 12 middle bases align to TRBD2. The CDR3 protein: CASSLGLAGAAGETQYF. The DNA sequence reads TGTGCCAGCAGTTTAGGACTAGCGGGGGCCGCCGGAGAGACCCAGTACTTC.